The 25 T cell receptor beta chains listed next were all sequenced from one sample in a study of T cell responses to AZD1222 COVID-19 vaccine. The repertoire was sequenced with immunoSEQ multiplex PCR; TCRdb's copy has only in-frame clones and lacks some. The sample consists of around 65,000 clones, 81% of them appearing once. The material sequenced was peripheral blood, taken 28 days after the second AZD1222 dose. The receptors were gathered from an adult who received the AZD1222 COVID-19 vaccine.

This clone appeared once. This chain links TRBV9 with TRBJ2-5; tentatively, D is TRBD2 (5 bases). The germline V and J ends were trimmed by 2 bases and 5 bases, with 10 bases remaining between them. CDR3 length: 13 residues. The germline V gene has CDR1 SGDLS and CDR2 YYNGEE. The CDR3 sequence is CASSVGLGETQYF. The CDR3 nucleotides are TGTGCCAGCAGCGTCGGACTGGGGGAGACCCAGTACTTC.

The V call is TRBV5-1, the J call TRBJ2-7; tentatively, D is TRBD1 (5 bases). This CDR3 has 13 residues. From germline, CDR1 is SGHRS and CDR2 YFSETQ. Trimming removed 4 bases from V and 2 bases from J, with 10 bases in between. DNA for the CDR3: TGCGCCAGCAGCAAACAGGAAACCTACGAGCAGTACTTC. It yields the protein CASSKQETYEQYF.

V and J are TRBV19 and TRBJ2-7; D is undetermined. V lost 3 bases to trimming and J lost 3 bases, with 12 bases between them. Looked up from germline, CDR1 is LNHDA and CDR2 is SQIVND (reference sequence). The CDR3 has 14 amino acids. CDR3: CASSILGGNYEQYF. CDR3 in DNA: TGTGCCAGTAGTATCCTTGGCGGAAACTACGAGCAGTACTTC.

In this sample, this clone turned up once. The genes are TRBV6-1 and TRBJ2-3; D is ambiguous. The ends were cut back, 2 bases at V and 3 bases at J, with 3 bases in the middle. The CDR3 has 12 amino acids. Germline lookup yields CDR1 MNHNS and CDR2 SASEGT. CDR3 bases: TGTGCCAGCAGTGAATGGACAGATACGCAGTATTTT. It yields the protein CASSEWTDTQYF.

The rearrangement links TRBV6-5 to TRBJ1-5, with 9 nucleotides matching TRBD1. J gave up 3 bases and V 7 bases, and 7 bases lay outside the gene matches. The CDR3 spans 15 residues. The germline gives CDR1 MNHEY, CDR2 SVGAGI. CDR3 protein: CASKPGQGVNQPQHF. Here the CDR3 DNA reads TGTGCCAGCAAACCGGGACAGGGCGTCAATCAGCCCCAGCATTTT.

This chain connects TRBV9 to TRBJ2-1, with 8 bases lining up with TRBD2. The CDR3 sequence is 16 residues long. CDR1 and CDR2 from the germline V gene are SGDLS and YYNGEE. With 5 bases clipped from V and 0 bases from J, the junction kept 7 bases outside the gene matches. The CDR3 is CASSASGSHSYNEQFF. The CDR3 DNA follows: TGTGCCAGCAGTGCCAGCGGGAGTCACTCCTACAATGAGCAGTTCTTC.

The chain uses TRBV6-5 and TRBJ1-1, with 10 bases identical to TRBD1. V lost 6 bases and J lost 4; bases outside the gene matches: 8. This CDR3 is built from 15 residues. From germline, CDR1 is MNHEY and CDR2 SVGAGI. Written as DNA, the CDR3 is TGTGCCAGCAGCAGGGACAGGGGTATAAGCACTGAAGCTTTCTTT. It codes for CASSRDRGISTEAFF.

The J gene is TRBJ1-2, the V gene TRBV5-6; D possibly corresponds to TRBD1 (5 bases). Germline V gene lookup returns CDR1 SGHDT and CDR2 YYEEEE. Trimming shortened V by 3 bases and J by 0 bases, and 15 bases separated the two germline ends. This CDR3 contains 16 residues. Here the CDR3 reads CASSSRGVRANYGYTF. The CDR3 DNA reads TGTGCCAGCAGCTCGAGGGGTGTGCGTGCTAACTATGGCTACACCTTC.

This clone counts as medium-sized. The chain recombines TRBV28 with TRBJ1-5; 7 bases map to TRBD1. Germline CDR1 reads MDHEN; CDR2 reads SYDVKM. Unmatched junction bases numbered 5, after V lost 3 bases and J lost 6 bases. The CDR3 runs 14 residues. DNA for the CDR3: TGTGCCAGCAGTTTCCGACAGGGTGCTCAGCCCCAGCATTTT. Translation: CASSFRQGAQPQHF.

The rearrangement uses TRBV30 and TRBJ2-2; the D gene is possibly TRBD1 (5 bases). The CDR3 is made up of 16 amino acids. V gave up 3 bases and J gave up 0 bases, with 14 bases separating them. CDR1 GTSNPN and CDR2 SVGIG come from the germline V gene (reference sequence). CDR3 region: CAWRGLGHSNTGELFF. The CDR3 region has the DNA TGTGCCTGGAGAGGATTAGGACATTCGAACACCGGGGAGCTGTTTTTT.

The chain combines TRBV28 with TRBJ1-5, with D possibly matching TRBD1 (5 bases). There are 12 residues in the CDR3. CDR1 is MDHEN, CDR2 SYDVKM, per germline. The V gene lost 5 bases and the J gene lost 5 bases, with 7 bases spanning the gap. The CDR3 here is CASSTGYQPQHF. The CDR3 DNA reads TGTGCCAGCAGTACAGGCTATCAGCCCCAGCATTTT.

This clone was found once. V usage is TRBV7-9 and J usage is TRBJ2-5; perhaps TRBD1 as D (8 bases). The CDR3 consists of 16 residues. Germline V CDR1 and CDR2: SEHNR, FQNEAQ (reference sequence). The V and J ends lost 2 bases and 5 bases respectively, with 18 bases between them. The CDR3 protein is CASSLPRTGREETQYF. CDR3 in DNA: TGTGCCAGCAGCTTACCTCGGACAGGGAGGGAGGAGACCCAGTACTTC.

This chain links TRBV7-3 with TRBJ2-1; D gene uncertain. CDR3 length: 15 amino acids. Germline loops: CDR1 SGHTA, CDR2 FQGTGA. V shed 2 bases and J shed 0 bases, with 8 bases lying between them. The CDR3 protein is CASSLDPSSYNEQFF. The CDR3 coding sequence is TGTGCCAGCAGCTTAGATCCGAGCTCCTACAATGAGCAGTTCTTC.

The chain has TRBV4-1 and TRBJ2-5, with a tentative D call TRBD2 (6 bases). V gave up 2 bases and J gave up 5 bases, with 18 bases separating them. CDR1 MGHRA and CDR2 YSYEKL come from the germline V gene. This CDR3 is 16 amino acids long. CDR3 coding DNA: TGCGCCAGCAGCCAACCATGGGGCCGGGAGAGGGAGACCCAGTACTTC. Its translation: CASSQPWGRERETQYF.

About this clone itself: One end of the junction is discordant with germline, which a read error may explain. This chain links TRBV2 with TRBJ1-2, with D unclear. Germline-derived CDR1 and CDR2 are SNHLY and FYNNEI. The CDR3 length is 14 residues. As DNA, the CDR3 is TGTGCCAGCAGTGCGCCCGGGTCGTGGTATGACTACACCTTC. It is translated as CASSAPGSWYDYTF.

The CDR3 here is CASTYSGGVYGYTF. In DNA form, the CDR3 reads TGTGCCAGCACCTACTCGGGGGGCGTCTATGGCTACACCTTC. The chain is built from TRBV6-5 and TRBJ1-2; D is possibly TRBD1 (6 bases). Trimming took off 7 bases at V and 4 bases at J, with 16 bases between the two ends. The CDR3 covers 14 residues. Germline assignment: CDR1 MNHEY and CDR2 SVGAGI.

The V call is TRBV5-1, the J call TRBJ1-6, with D maybe TRBD1 (6 bases). V was shortened by 0 bases and J by 5 bases, with 9 bases between the two germline ends. Germline assignment: CDR1 SGHRS and CDR2 YFSETQ. The CDR3 has 15 residues. CDR3: CASSLGTVNNSPLHF. CDR3 coding DNA: TGCGCCAGCAGCTTGGGGACAGTCAATAATTCACCCCTCCACTTT.

The J gene is TRBJ2-3, the V gene TRBV18, with 7 bases lining up with TRBD2. This CDR3 spans 15 amino acids. Germline trimming cut 3 bases from V and 1 base from J; bases unmatched to any gene: 4. Germline V lookup: CDR1 KGHSH, CDR2 LQKENI. CDR3 loop: CASSPLAAGTDTQYF. DNA for the CDR3: TGTGCCAGCTCACCCCTAGCGGCAGGCACAGATACGCAGTATTTT. Variable domain in full (rest from reference TRBV18 and TRBJ2-3): NAGVMQNPRHLVRRRGQEARLRCSPMKGHSHVYWYRQLPEEGLKFMVYLQKENIIDESGMPKERFSAEFPKEGPSILRIQQVVRGDSAAYFCASSPLAAGTDTQYFGPGTRLTVL.

This clone was seen a single time. This rearrangement joins TRBV29-1 to TRBJ2-1; a weak D match, TRBD2 (5 bases). Germline V gene sequence: CDR1 SQVTM, CDR2 ANQGSEA. V gave up 0 bases and J gave up 1 base, with 13 bases separating them. The CDR3 totals 16 residues. CDR3 in DNA: TGCAGCGTTGAAGATCAGAGGGTGCCATCCTACAATGAGCAGTTCTTC. Amino acid sequence: CSVEDQRVPSYNEQFF.

There are a few counts of this clone. The rearrangement links TRBV5-1 to TRBJ2-1; D not certain. This CDR3 is built from 13 residues. V was trimmed by 0 bases and J by 7 bases, leaving 8 bases between them. CDR1 is SGHRS and CDR2 is YFSETQ in the germline V gene. The chain's CDR3 is CASSLAAVNEQFF. The CDR3 DNA is TGCGCCAGCAGCTTGGCGGCGGTAAATGAGCAGTTCTTC.

The chain links TRBV7-6 to TRBJ2-7, with D perhaps TRBD1 (6 bases). Germline values: CDR1 SGHVS, CDR2 FNYEAQ. With 8 bases removed from V and 3 bases from J, the gap between germline ends came to 17 bases. The CDR3 has 14 residues. CDR3 coding DNA: TGTGCCAGCGCCCCGTCCGGGACAAGCTACGAGCAGTACTTC. Its protein product is CASAPSGTSYEQYF.

The DNA for the CDR3 is TGTGCCAGCAGCCCCCGGCGGGACTCCCTCTACAATGAGCAGTTCTTC. Encoded protein: CASSPRRDSLYNEQFF. The rearrangement links TRBV7-8 to TRBJ2-1; weak D call: TRBD2 (6 bases). The CDR3 is 16 residues long. CDR1 and CDR2 (germline): SGHVS, FQNEAQ. V was trimmed by 5 bases and J by 3 bases, leaving 17 bases between them.

This clone appeared once. V and J are TRBV7-3 and TRBJ2-5; no reliable D call. With 4 bases removed from V and 4 bases from J, the gap between germline ends came to 10 bases. Per germline, CDR1 SGHTA and CDR2 FQGTGA. This CDR3 is built from 13 residues. CDR3 loop: CASSSTGSETQYF. As DNA, the CDR3 is TGTGCCAGCAGCTCGACCGGTTCAGAGACCCAGTACTTC.

The chain recombines TRBV19 with TRBJ2-1; D is unclear. This CDR3 region has 13 residues. V dropped 7 bases and J dropped 8 bases, with 15 bases sitting between them. Germline assignment: CDR1 LNHDA and CDR2 SQIVND (reference sequence). The CDR3 reads CASKSPGKDEQFF. CDR3 sequence (DNA): TGTGCCAGTAAATCCCCAGGTAAAGATGAGCAGTTCTTC.

This chain uses TRBV6-2 or TRBV6-3 with TRBJ2-5; weak D call: TRBD2 (5 bases). Trimming took off 2 bases at V and 13 bases at J, with 20 bases between the two ends. The CDR3 runs to 14 residues. Germline V gene sequence: CDR1 MNHEY, CDR2 SVGEGT. Here the CDR3 reads CASSYRGPPSIGYF. CDR3 DNA sequence: TGTGCCAGCAGTTACCGAGGGCCGCCCTCAATCGGGTACTTC.